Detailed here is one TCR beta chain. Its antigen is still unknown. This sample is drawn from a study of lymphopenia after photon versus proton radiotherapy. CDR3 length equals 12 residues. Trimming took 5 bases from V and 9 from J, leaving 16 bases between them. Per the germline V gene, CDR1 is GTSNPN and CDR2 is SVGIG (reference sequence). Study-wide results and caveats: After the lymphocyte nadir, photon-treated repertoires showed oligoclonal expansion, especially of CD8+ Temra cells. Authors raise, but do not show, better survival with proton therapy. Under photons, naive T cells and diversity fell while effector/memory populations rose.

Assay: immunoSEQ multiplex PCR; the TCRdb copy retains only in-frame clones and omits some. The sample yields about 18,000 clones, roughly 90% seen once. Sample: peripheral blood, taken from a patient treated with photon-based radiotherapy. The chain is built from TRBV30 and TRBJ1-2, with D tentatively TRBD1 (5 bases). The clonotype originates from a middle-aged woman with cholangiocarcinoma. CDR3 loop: CAWPSGGGSYTF. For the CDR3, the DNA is TGTGCCTGGCCTTCCGGTGGGGGGAGCTACACCTTC. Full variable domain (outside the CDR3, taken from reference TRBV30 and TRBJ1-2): SQTIHQWPATLVQPVGSPLSLECTVEGTSNPNLYWYRQAAGRGLQLLFYSVGIGQISSEVPQNLSASRPQDRQFILSSKKLLLSDSGFYLCAWPSGGGSYTFGSGTRLTVV.